The TCR beta chain described here comes from a study of early T cells in non-severe SARS-CoV-2 infection. The TCR library protocol was used to attach unique molecular identifiers. These identifiers were attached to individual cDNA molecules. TCRdb passed the 5' RACE reads through MiXCR, listing each CDR3 protein once. The table lists roughly 38,000 distinct CDR3 sequences, over 4.5% of them singletons. On this clonotype itself: Being one base from a much bigger clone, this may be a read error.

This sequence originates from an adult who was a healthcare worker with PCR-confirmed SARS-CoV-2 infection or an uninfected control (not recorded which). Specimen: whole blood.

CDR3 residues: CASSYASRASTEAFF. CDR3 nucleotide sequence: TGTGCCAGCAGTTACGCATCCCGGGCGAGCACTGAAGCTTTCTTT. This chain joins TRBV6-2 or TRBV6-3 and TRBJ1-1; D is ambiguous. The V end lost 2 bases, the J end lost 4 bases, and 14 bases lay between the germline ends. Germline V gives CDR1 MNHEY, CDR2 SVGEGT. The CDR3 has 15 residues.